The present TCR beta chain was sequenced within a study of blood T cell repertoires in COVID-19 (dated by TCRdb to about 2020). General notes on the study: Samples covering the acute and convalescent phases of COVID-19 were provided by collaborators in the United States, Italy and Spain. Where available, HLA class I and class II types were taken from metadata supplied by the sample provider and were not determined by assay-based typing. The dataset comprised deeply sampled blood TCRbeta repertoires from subjects exposed to, actively infected with, or recovered from COVID-19. The material from the prospective study consisted of cDNA or gDNA derived from T cells, B-cell-depleted T cells, or PBMCs. The repertoires were released in a freely available public database intended as a resource for research on the immune response to SARS-CoV-2. Nearly every sample came with metadata listing a de-identified subject ID, COVID-19 status, age in years and sex. Samples were obtained from the ongoing ImmuneRACE study (first 160 participants) and from approximately 1,200 subjects provided by 6 global collaborators. Summary of the overall study and its limitations: The amount of clinical and demographic metadata varied by source and participant and was provided uncurated.

TCRbeta CDR3 regions were amplified from genomic DNA using the immunoSEQ Assay, a bias-controlled multiplex PCR. The original pipeline was this. Nucleated cell counts per sample were estimated from amplification of reference gene primers within the assay. To quantify the absolute abundance of each unique TCRbeta CDR3 rearrangement, sequence reads were collapsed and filtered. Productive Simpson clonality was computed per sample as the square root of Simpson's diversity index over productive rearrangements. TCRdb's version of the immuneACCESS table is confined to in-frame rearrangements and falls short of the full clone set. An unresolved V gene accounts for under half of the shortfall where checked; the remainder is of unknown origin. V and J calls and clone size are as listed in that table; D and trimming were resolved from the DNA. The sample contains 170,000 or so clones, approximately 86% of them found a single time. The leading ten clones occupy about 0.6% of the sample.

One collaborating source in Seattle enrolled patients during active infection and followed them longitudinally through the course of disease. Each collaborating institution followed its own protocols to collect whole blood in K2EDTA tubes. For TCRbeta analysis, collaborators shipped samples as frozen whole blood, isolated PBMCs, or DNA extracted from either of those sample types. Concerning this clone itself: Its antigen target is currently unknown. One base away there is no much larger clone; base qualities are not given.

This receptor was taken from a man aged 55 to 70 with COVID-19, enrolled during active disease. Sequenced material: peripheral blood.

CDR3 region: CASKGRAREKLFF. The DNA sequence is as follows: TGTGCCAGCAAAGGGAGGGCCCGGGAAAAACTGTTTTTT. Here the chain combines TRBV6-5 and TRBJ1-4, with the D gene call left open. As encoded in the germline V gene, CDR1 is MNHEY while CDR2 is SVGAGI. The CDR3 sequence holds 13 residues, the cysteine and phenylalanine included. The entry retains the CDR3 DNA only, 39 bases that are in frame from base 1. Deletion took 7 bases off V and 8 bases off J, with a span of 14 bases between the germline ends.